This T cell receptor (beta chain) is drawn from a study of T cell responses to AZD1222 COVID-19 vaccine. For the study at large: Second-dose intervals near 4 or 12 weeks were combined.

Trimming cost V 1 base and J 6 bases; bases outside gene matches: 10. The CDR3 spans 17 residues. Per the germline V gene, CDR1 is MNHNS and CDR2 is SASEGT. Clones were sequenced by immunoSEQ multiplex PCR, and TCRdb holds only the in-frame ones, with some missing. The sample records roughly 110,000 clones, 75% to 90% being singletons. Sequenced material: peripheral blood, taken on day 0 of AZD1222 vaccination. The rearrangement uses TRBV6-1 and TRBJ1-5; TRBD1 agrees at 9 bases. This clonotype was obtained from an adult in good health. Here the CDR3 DNA reads TGTGCCAGCAGTGAAGAATACAGGGGGCTTAGGGTTCAGCCCCAGCATTTT. It yields the protein CASSEEYRGLRVQPQHF.